The rows below give T cell receptor beta chains drawn from one sample of a study of T-cell memory formation after mild COVID-19. TCRdb re-called the 5' RACE reads with MiXCR, one entry per CDR3 protein. The repertoire holds approximately 250,000 distinct CDR3 sequences, with approximately 15% as singletons. The specimen was PBMCs or a T cell subset sorted from them (not recorded which). These receptors originate from an adult woman who had mild COVID-19 (a few samples of this study predate the infection). Cell type and time point are not known. Each CDR3 is given without its conserved first and last residue.

TRBV20-1,TRBJ1-1,SARVPLGDTEAF
TRBV12-3/TRBV12-4,TRBJ1-1,ASSRLGNTEAF
TRBV2,TRBJ2-5,ASSATGRSQETQY
TRBV14,TRBJ1-1,ASSPPGQIEAF
TRBV6-5,TRBJ2-3,ASSQQGASADTQY
TRBV4-2,TRBJ2-1,ASSPTSGMAEQF
TRBV7-8,TRBJ2-5,ASSLGLTAGGAGETQY
TRBV5-1,TRBJ2-7,ASSKGLAGGPRFYEQY
TRBV4-2,TRBJ1-5,ASGTGGGQPQH
TRBV24-1,TRBJ2-3,ATSVTGRTDTQY
TRBV6-1,TRBJ2-5,ASSEATGLETQY
TRBV29-1,TRBJ2-3,SVARGTGNTDTQY
TRBV7-6,TRBJ2-3,ASTSLVEDTQY
TRBV3-1,TRBJ2-7,ASSQTDRAYEQY
TRBV12-3/TRBV12-4,TRBJ2-7,ASSLFSYEQY
TRBV11-2,TRBJ2-7,ASSLQGSSSYEQY
TRBV30,TRBJ2-7,AWAAEREQY
TRBV29-1,TRBJ1-1,SVEVSMNTEAF
TRBV7-8,TRBJ2-2,ASSLSRGRPNTGELF
TRBV5-1,TRBJ1-2,ASSLEAGVSRVHGYT
TRBV10-3,TRBJ1-6,AISSTGSTSPLH
TRBV11-2,TRBJ2-1,ASSPQTGGEQF
TRBV9,TRBJ1-2,ASSVARADRDGYT
TRBV3-1,TRBJ2-5,ASSHEGKRETQY
TRBV7-2,TRBJ2-5,ASSLSLAGGKETQY
TRBV9,TRBJ1-6,ASSPRTGESNSPLH
TRBV12-5,TRBJ1-1,ASGFSSSGNTEAF
TRBV24-1,TRBJ2-1,ATSDRYNEQF
TRBV5-5,TRBJ1-4,ASSLAPRKDEKLF
TRBV9,TRBJ1-1,ASSVGTRNTEAF
TRBV7-2,TRBJ2-3,ASSLASWGSSDTQY
TRBV7-9,TRBJ2-5,ASSLPSGFQETQY
TRBV15,TRBJ1-1,ATSRDRGSTEAF